Described below is a single T cell receptor beta chain sequence and its context. What it binds is unknown. This entry is derived from a study of OX40 agonist ivuxolimab in advanced cancers. At cycle 4 day 1, cycle 7 day 1, and baseline, blood was sampled. Findings and limits, study-wide: The mean number of expanded clones was higher in CD8+ T cells than in CD4+.

V dropped 8 bases and J dropped 5 bases, with 16 bases sitting between them. Germline lookup yields CDR1 MDHEN and CDR2 SYDVKM. The CDR3 runs 14 residues. Data came from immunoSEQ multiplex PCR; TCRdb stores just in-frame clones and leaves some out. The sample has approximately 49,000 clones, approximately 84% seen once. The chain has TRBV28 and TRBJ1-3; a weak D match, TRBD1 (5 bases). The clonotype comes from an adult with an advanced solid tumor such as melanoma, head and neck, liver or kidney cancer. Material: CD4+ or CD8+ T cells sorted from blood, obtained in a trial of the OX40 agonist ivuxolimab. The CDR3 nucleotides read TGTGCCAGCGGCGGGGCCTTCCCTCGAAACACCATATATTTT. Residues: CASGGAFPRNTIYF.